The present T cell receptor (beta chain) was sequenced within a study of cytotoxic CD8 clonotypes in ibrutinib-treated CLL. With 1 base clipped from V and 2 bases from J, the junction kept 21 bases outside the gene matches. Germline-derived CDR1 and CDR2 are SGHRS and YFSETQ. This CDR3 has 21 residues. Sequenced by immunoSEQ multiplex PCR; TCRdb stores in-frame clones only, minus some. The data contain around 92,000 clones, 70% to 80% of them seen just once; the ten biggest clones take up approximately 25%. The sequencing used PBMCs, collected after 24 months of ibrutinib treatment. The TCR was taken from a human donor with chronic lymphocytic leukemia. The chain joins TRBV5-1 to TRBJ2-3; 8 nucleotides match TRBD1. CDR3 DNA: TGCGCCAGCAGCTTGAGTCCGCCGGGGTATGCTGGGACAGGCATCACAGATACGCAGTATTTT. Translating gives CASSLSPPGYAGTGITDTQYF.